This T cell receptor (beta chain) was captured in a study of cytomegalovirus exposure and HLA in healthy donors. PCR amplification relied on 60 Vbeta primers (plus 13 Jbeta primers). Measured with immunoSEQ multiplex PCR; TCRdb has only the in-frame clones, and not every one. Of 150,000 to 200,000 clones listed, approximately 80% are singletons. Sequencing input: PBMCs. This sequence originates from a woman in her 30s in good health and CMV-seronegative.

The CDR3 DNA sequence: TGTGCCAGCAGCTACTCCCGGGACAGGGGGCAAACTGAAGCTTTCTTT. It is translated as CASSYSRDRGQTEAFF. The chain joins TRBV7-6 to TRBJ1-1; 12 bases fit TRBD1. This CDR3 region has 16 residues. V gave up 4 bases and J gave up 5 bases; unmatched junction bases: 8. Germline CDR1 reads SGHVS; CDR2 reads FNYEAQ.